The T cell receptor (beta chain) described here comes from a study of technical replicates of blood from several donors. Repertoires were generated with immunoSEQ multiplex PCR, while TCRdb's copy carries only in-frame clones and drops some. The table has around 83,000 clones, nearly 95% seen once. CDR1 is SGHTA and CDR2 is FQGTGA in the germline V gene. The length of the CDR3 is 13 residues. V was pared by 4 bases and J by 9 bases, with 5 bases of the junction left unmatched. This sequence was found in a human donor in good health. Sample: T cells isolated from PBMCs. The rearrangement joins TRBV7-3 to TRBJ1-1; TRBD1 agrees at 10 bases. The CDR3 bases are TGTGCCAGCAGCTCACGGGACAGGGGACAAGCTTTCTTT. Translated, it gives CASSSRDRGQAFF. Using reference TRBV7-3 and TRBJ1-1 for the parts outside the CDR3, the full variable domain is GAGVSQTPSNKVTEKGKYVELRCDPISGHTALYWYRQSLGQGPEFLIYFQGTGAADDSGLPNDRFFAVRPEGSVSTLKIQRTERGDSAVYLCASSSRDRGQAFFGQGTRLTVV.